This paragraph reports one TCR beta chain. The sample originates from a study of blood T cell repertoires in COVID-19. On the study more broadly: T cells, B-cell-depleted T cells, or PBMCs supplied cDNA or gDNA.

The CDR3 covers 14 residues. V dropped 2 bases and J dropped 6; count of bases not matched to a gene: 5. Germline loops: CDR1 MNHEY, CDR2 SVGEGT. Original data processing: Quantification of nucleated cells was approximated via reference gene primer amplification. Profiled with immunoSEQ multiplex PCR; TCRdb holds only in-frame clones, not every one. V and J calls and clone size are those listed in that table; D and trimming were worked out from the DNA. The sample consists of 140,000 to 150,000 clones, about four fifths of them appearing once. The rearrangement joins TRBV6-2 or TRBV6-3 to TRBJ1-2; TRBD1 aligns across 8 bases. Sequenced material: peripheral blood. This receptor was obtained from a human donor in a cohort sampled during active COVID-19. Here the CDR3 reads CASSYPGQGHGYTF. CDR3 bases: TGTGCCAGCAGTTACCCTGGACAGGGTCATGGCTACACCTTC.